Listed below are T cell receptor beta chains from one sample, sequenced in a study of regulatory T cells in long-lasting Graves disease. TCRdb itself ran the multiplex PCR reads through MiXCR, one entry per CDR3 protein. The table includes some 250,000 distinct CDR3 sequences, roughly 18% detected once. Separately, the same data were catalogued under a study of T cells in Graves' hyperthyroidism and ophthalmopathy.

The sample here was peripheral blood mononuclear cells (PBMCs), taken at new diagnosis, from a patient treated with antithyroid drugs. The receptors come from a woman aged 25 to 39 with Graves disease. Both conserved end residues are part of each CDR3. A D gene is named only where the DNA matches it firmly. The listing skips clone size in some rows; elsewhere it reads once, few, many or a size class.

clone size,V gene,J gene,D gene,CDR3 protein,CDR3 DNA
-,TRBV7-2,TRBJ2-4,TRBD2,CASTILAGGNEPTF,TGTGCCAGCACCATACTAGCGGGGGGAAATGAACCCACCTTC
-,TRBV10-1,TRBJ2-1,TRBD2,CASSESGLAGGYYNEQFF,TGCGCCAGCAGTGAGTCCGGACTAGCGGGGGGATATTACAATGAGCAGTTCTTC
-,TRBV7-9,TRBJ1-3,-,CASSSSRGSGNTIYF,TGTGCCAGCAGCTCAAGCCGGGGGTCTGGAAACACCATATATTTT
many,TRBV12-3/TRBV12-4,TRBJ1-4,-,CASSVRGRGEKLFF,TGTGCCAGCAGTGTCAGGGGAAGAGGGGAAAAACTGTTTTTT
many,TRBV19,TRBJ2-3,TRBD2,CASSYASGGTPDTQYF,TGTGCCAGTAGTTACGCTAGCGGGGGGACCCCAGATACGCAGTATTTT
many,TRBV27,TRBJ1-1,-,CASSLSRGVTEAFF,TGTGCCAGCAGTTTAAGCCGGGGGGTCACTGAAGCTTTCTTT
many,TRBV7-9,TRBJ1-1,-,CASSQSGGDTEAFF,TGTGCCAGCAGCCAAAGTGGCGGGGACACTGAAGCTTTCTTT
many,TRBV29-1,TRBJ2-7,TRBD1,CSVEDRDRGHEQYF,TGCAGCGTTGAAGATCGGGACAGGGGTCACGAGCAGTACTTC
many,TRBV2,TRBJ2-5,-,CANKGLLFQETQYF,TGTGCCAACAAAGGTCTACTATTCCAAGAGACCCAGTACTTC
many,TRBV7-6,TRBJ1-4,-,CASSLAGQSLFF,TGTGCCAGCAGCTTAGCGGGCCAGTCACTGTTTTTT
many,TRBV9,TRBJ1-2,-,CASSGPEVGVYGYTF,TGTGCCAGCAGCGGCCCGGAGGTAGGGGTCTATGGCTACACCTTC
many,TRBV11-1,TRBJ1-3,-,CATTTGFGNTIYF,TGTGCCACCACGACCGGTTTTGGAAACACCATATATTTT
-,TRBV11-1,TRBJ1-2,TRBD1,CASSRRTGASGYTF,TGTGCCAGCAGCCGTCGGACAGGGGCAAGTGGCTACACCTTC
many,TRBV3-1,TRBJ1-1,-,CASSHGGDTEAFF,TGTGCCAGCAGCCACGGGGGCGACACTGAAGCTTTCTTT
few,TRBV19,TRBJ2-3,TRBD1,CASSRGRSDTQYF,TGTGCCAGCTCCAGGGGGCGTTCAGATACGCAGTATTTT
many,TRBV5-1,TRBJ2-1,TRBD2,CASSPSGTSFNEQFF,TGCGCCAGCAGCCCCTCCGGGACTAGCTTTAATGAGCAGTTCTTC
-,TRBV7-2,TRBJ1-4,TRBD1,CASSRDRGSTNEKLFF,TGTGCCAGCAGCCGGGACAGGGGGTCTACTAATGAAAAACTGTTTTTT
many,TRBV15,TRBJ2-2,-,CATSIRVPGELFF,TGTGCCACCAGCATTAGGGTTCCCGGGGAGCTGTTTTTT
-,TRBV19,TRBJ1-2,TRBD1,CASREHRGRTYGYTF,TGTGCCAGTAGAGAACACAGGGGGCGCACATATGGCTACACCTTC
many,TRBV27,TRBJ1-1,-,CASSLEGVGEAFF,TGTGCCAGCAGTTTAGAGGGGGTTGGTGAAGCTTTCTTT
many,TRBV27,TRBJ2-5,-,CASSLMGAEETQYF,TGTGCCAGCAGTTTGATGGGGGCAGAAGAGACCCAGTACTTC
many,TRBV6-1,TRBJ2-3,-,CASRNGRLDTQYF,TGTGCCAGCAGGAACGGACGATTAGATACGCAGTATTTT
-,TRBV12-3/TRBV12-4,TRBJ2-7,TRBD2,CASSSTSGRAYEQYF,TGTGCCAGCAGTTCAACTAGCGGGAGGGCCTACGAGCAGTACTTC
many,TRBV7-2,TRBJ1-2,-,CASSFRDHRGYGYTF,TGTGCCAGCAGCTTCCGGGACCACCGGGGGTATGGCTACACCTTC
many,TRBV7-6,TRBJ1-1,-,CASSLEGFTTEAFF,TGTGCCAGCAGCTTAGAGGGTTTTACCACTGAAGCTTTCTTT
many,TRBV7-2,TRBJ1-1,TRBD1,CASSLNAGQGRAEAFF,TGTGCCAGCAGCTTAAACGCCGGACAGGGAAGGGCTGAAGCTTTCTTT
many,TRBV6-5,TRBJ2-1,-,CASSYSSSRNEQFF,TGTGCCAGCAGTTACTCCTCCTCTCGGAATGAGCAGTTCTTC
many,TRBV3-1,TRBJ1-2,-,CASSQAAGASWGYTF,TGTGCCAGCAGCCAAGCCGCGGGGGCGAGTTGGGGCTACACCTTC
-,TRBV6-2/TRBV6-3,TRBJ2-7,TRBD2,CASSYTRLAGTYEQYF,TGTGCCAGCAGTTACACGAGACTAGCGGGTACCTACGAGCAGTACTTC